These T cell receptor beta chains were read from a single sample in a study of cytomegalovirus exposure and HLA in healthy donors. Profiling relied on immunoSEQ multiplex PCR, and the TCRdb table lists in-frame clones only, not all of them. In the table there are about 160,000 clones, 95% to 96% of which are singletons. Sequencing used PBMCs. All receptors come from a young woman in good health and CMV-seronegative. Both conserved end residues are trimmed from each CDR3.

ASSYRGNTEAF TRBJ1-1 TRBV6-5 11
ASSLTGTPNGYT TRBJ1-2 TRBV7-2 12
SVTGDYGYT TRBJ1-2 TRBV29-1 9
ASSPRGGGSSPLH TRBJ1-6 TRBV13 13
ASSPTAGREGTEAF TRBJ1-1 TRBV18 14
ASSLVGTGGDEQF TRBJ2-1 TRBV7-2 13
ASSLTGERGYT TRBJ1-2 TRBV5-4 11
ASSLGLRVSAYEQY TRBJ2-7 TRBV5-8 14
SVGGQGDQPQH TRBJ1-5 TRBV29-1 11
ASRINAGVGNSPLH TRBJ1-6 TRBV19 14
ASNWGTGYEQY TRBJ2-7 TRBV6-1 11
ASSLGTGNTEAF TRBJ1-1 TRBV19 12
AWSRRQGPYEQY TRBJ2-7 TRBV30 12
ASSYSNSGQYNEQF TRBJ2-1 TRBV6-5 14
ASSYSWLTVEAF TRBJ1-1 TRBV6-5 12
ASNLGTDPAYEQY TRBJ2-7 TRBV5-1 13
ASTNLGGQVWTEAF TRBJ1-1 TRBV19 14
ATSSRLAGELF TRBJ2-2 TRBV15 11
ASSLDYRGETQY TRBJ2-5 TRBV5-4 12
ASSQDRAGPDTQY TRBJ2-3 TRBV4-3 13
ASSDDRSYQETQY TRBJ2-5 TRBV2 13
ASSIGTGAVYEQY TRBJ2-7 TRBV19 13
ASSYSSRTGNTIY TRBJ1-3 TRBV6-5 13
ASSLGPGGTYEQY TRBJ2-7 TRBV7-2 13
ASSSAGTGSYTEAF TRBJ1-1 TRBV7-2 14
ASSPLLLPGQGEGNEQF TRBJ2-1 TRBV18 17
ASQGLAGYNEQF TRBJ2-1 TRBV19 12
ASSPDRAIGGYT TRBJ1-2 TRBV27 12
ASSLQGITIGYT TRBJ1-2 TRBV5-4 12
ASSATGVDTEAF TRBJ1-1 TRBV7-9 12
ASSLTGGATGELF TRBJ2-2 TRBV19 13
ASSPRALAGGNNEQF TRBJ2-1 TRBV7-2 15
ASSLVTGPNEKLF TRBJ1-4 TRBV5-5 13
ASSPSGSLGNEQF TRBJ2-1 TRBV18 13
ASSQGGGKQY TRBJ2-7 TRBV14 10
ASSQRQGSNTGELF TRBJ2-2 TRBV4-3 14
ASSYSFDRVVGELF TRBJ2-2 TRBV6-6 14
ASSHWTSGGQGTQY TRBJ2-3 TRBV7-2 14
ASSFRLPFRSNTEAF TRBJ1-1 TRBV5-5 15
ASSLTSPSGQY TRBJ2-7 TRBV5-1 11
ASSYLGGDGYT TRBJ1-2 TRBV6-5 11
ASSQDRGGSSGANVLT TRBJ2-6 TRBV4-3 16
ASSSPGTGYSNQPQH TRBJ1-5 TRBV28 15
ASSPPQVGNEQF TRBJ2-1 TRBV4-3 12
ASSQVSRDTGELF TRBJ2-2 TRBV4-2 13
ASSDSGDRSNNEQF TRBJ2-1 TRBV9 14